A single sample gave rise to the 18 T cell receptor beta chains below, sequenced in a study of T cell changes during pregnancy in multiple sclerosis. The method was immunoSEQ multiplex PCR; TCRdb's version includes in-frame clones alone and lacks a portion of them. The table records some 30,000 clones, around 89% of them present only once. Sequencing was performed on CD4+ T cells from peripheral blood mononuclear cells, taken in the third trimester of pregnancy. The receptors here all came from a female donor in good health, enrolled as a control in a pregnancy study.

In DNA form, the CDR3 reads TGTGCCAGCAGCTTAGTATCTAGCGGGGCCTACAATGAGCAGTTCTTC. Translating gives CASSLVSSGAYNEQFF. This chain connects TRBV11-3 to TRBJ2-1, with TRBD2 matching 9 bases. The V and J ends lost 1 base and 2 bases, in that order; junction bases with no gene match: 3. The CDR3 extends over 16 amino acids. From germline, CDR1 is SGHNT and CDR2 YENEEA.

This clone was detected only once. The rearrangement joins TRBV25-1 to TRBJ1-4; D is possibly TRBD1 (6 bases). The CDR3 is 13 amino acids. Germline CDR1 is MGHDK and CDR2 is SYGVNS. The V end lost 8 bases, the J end lost 7 bases, and 14 bases lay between the germline ends. DNA of the CDR3: TGTGCCAGCGGGGACACGGCGGGTGAAAAACTGTTTTTT. Translation gives CASGDTAGEKLFF. The variable domain in full, with the rest retrieved from reference TRBV25-1 and TRBJ1-4, is EADIYQTPRYLVIGTGKKITLECSQTMGHDKMYWYQQDPGMELHLIHYSYGVNSTEKGDLSSESTVSRIRTEHFPLTLESARPSHTSQYLCASGDTAGEKLFFGSGTQLSVL.

The V call is TRBV27, the J call TRBJ2-2, with 9 bases that match TRBD2. After removal of 2 bases from V and 7 bases from J, the junction contained 8 bases not matched to a gene. The CDR3 runs to 16 residues. The V gene's germline CDR1 is MNHEY and CDR2 SMNVEV (reference sequence). For the CDR3, the DNA is TGTGCCAGCAGTTTAGTGGCTAGCGGGACCGGCGGGGAGCTGTTTTTT. This codes for CASSLVASGTGGELFF.

This chain connects TRBV6-5 to TRBJ2-5; D gene uncertain. Deletions cut 0 bases from V and 1 base from J, with 6 bases between. The CDR3 runs 14 residues. The V gene's germline CDR1 is MNHEY and CDR2 SVGAGI. CDR3 sequence (DNA): TGTGCCAGCAGTTACTCGGCCCTCCAAGAGACCCAGTACTTC. It is translated as CASSYSALQETQYF.

The CDR3 here is CASSELAGGHEQFF. DNA for the CDR3: TGTGCCAGCAGTGAACTAGCGGGGGGGCATGAGCAGTTCTTC. The chain links TRBV2 to TRBJ2-1; 12 bases align to TRBD2. The CDR3 has 14 residues. V shed 2 bases and J 8 bases; nucleotides not matched to a gene: 1. CDR1 SNHLY and CDR2 FYNNEI come from the germline V gene.

This clone showed up just a few times. This rearrangement joins TRBV11-3 to TRBJ2-5; perhaps TRBD2 as D (5 bases). The CDR3 length is 15 residues. The ends were cut back, 3 bases at V and 2 bases at J, with 13 bases in the middle. Germline loops: CDR1 SGHNT, CDR2 YENEEA. The CDR3 DNA is TGTGCCAGCAGCTTTTACCTCACGGGACAAGAGACCCAGTACTTC. Its translation is CASSFYLTGQETQYF.

The chain employs TRBV6-5 and TRBJ1-1; D not resolved. The V gene lost 6 bases and the J gene lost 2 bases, with 7 bases spanning the gap. The CDR3 length is 12 residues. Germline lookup yields CDR1 MNHEY and CDR2 SVGAGI. Here the CDR3 reads CASRRVNTEAFF. CDR3 nucleotides: TGTGCCAGCAGGCGGGTTAACACTGAAGCTTTCTTT.

V usage is TRBV19 and J usage is TRBJ1-1; no definite D call. The V gene's germline CDR1 is LNHDA and CDR2 SQIVND (reference sequence). This CDR3 spans 14 amino acids. Trimming removed 2 bases from V and 1 base from J, with 8 bases in between. CDR3 nucleotide sequence: TGTGCCAGTAGTATATGGGCAGCGAACACTGAAGCTTTCTTT. Translation: CASSIWAANTEAFF. Combining the CDR3 with reference TRBV19 and TRBJ1-1 gives the whole variable domain DGGITQSPKYLFRKEGQNVTLSCEQNLNHDAMYWYRQDPGQGLRLIYYSQIVNDFQKGDIAEGYSVSREKKESFPLTVTSAQKNPTAFYLCASSIWAANTEAFFGQGTRLTVV.

The DNA of the CDR3 is TGTGCCAGCAGTGTCCAGCGGGGTGACACCGGGGAGCTGTTTTTT. Translation gives CASSVQRGDTGELFF. This chain uses TRBV2 with TRBJ2-2; 7 nucleotides line up with TRBD2. The junction had 5 bases not matched to a gene; V was cut back by 4 bases and J by 3 bases. The CDR3 spans 15 residues. Germline V CDR1 and CDR2: SNHLY, FYNNEI.

The chain links TRBV28 to TRBJ1-1; TRBD1 might be the D (6 bases). CDR1 is MDHEN and CDR2 is SYDVKM in the germline V gene. The CDR3 loop spans 17 amino acids. The V and J ends lost 6 bases and 2 bases respectively, with 22 bases between them. The CDR3 DNA sequence: TGTGCCAGCAGCCGGGCCGCAGGGGAGTGGAGAAACACTGAAGCTTTCTTT. This translates into CASSRAAGEWRNTEAFF.

The genes are TRBV16 and TRBJ2-7; D perhaps matches TRBD1 (6 bases). Trimming shortened V by 7 bases and J by 3 bases, and 16 bases separated the two germline ends. The CDR3 consists of 14 residues. Germline V lookup: CDR1 KGHSY, CDR2 FQNENV. For the CDR3, the DNA is TGTGCCAGCAATCAACAGGGCGGAATCTACGAGCAGTACTTC. Amino acid sequence: CASNQQGGIYEQYF.

The chain employs TRBV5-1 and TRBJ1-1; D is unresolved. The ends were cut back, 5 bases at V and 0 bases at J, with 14 bases in the middle. This CDR3 has 15 amino acids. CDR1 and CDR2 (germline): SGHRS, YFSETQ. The CDR3 here is CASSPQPGLNTEAFF. CDR3 nucleotide sequence: TGCGCCAGCAGTCCCCAACCGGGGTTGAACACTGAAGCTTTCTTT.

This clone was found once. The chain links TRBV18 to TRBJ2-3; D is perhaps TRBD2 (5 bases). Germline CDR1 is KGHSH and CDR2 is LQKENI. Trimming shortened V by 5 bases and J by 1 base, and 13 bases separated the two germline ends. This CDR3 is 15 amino acids long. The CDR3 protein is CASSASGMRTDTQYF. The CDR3 DNA reads TGTGCCAGCTCAGCCTCGGGGATGCGCACAGATACGCAGTATTTT.

The V and J genes are TRBV6-1 and TRBJ2-1, with D tentatively TRBD2 (6 bases). The CDR3 consists of 17 residues. V was cut by 4 bases and J by 6 bases, with 22 bases left in between. The germline gives CDR1 MNHNS, CDR2 SASEGT. CDR3 residues: CASSARFSGRGGNEQFF. The CDR3 DNA sequence: TGTGCCAGCAGTGCTCGATTTTCAGGGCGGGGCGGCAATGAGCAGTTCTTC.

The rearrangement uses TRBV5-1 and TRBJ1-1; no definite D call. V gave up 5 bases and J gave up 4 bases, with 9 bases separating them. The CDR3 sequence is 12 residues long. CDR1 is SGHRS, CDR2 YFSETQ, per germline. CDR3 loop: CASSFAGTEAFF. DNA of the CDR3: TGCGCCAGCAGTTTTGCGGGCACTGAAGCTTTCTTT. The variable domain in full, with the rest retrieved from reference TRBV5-1 and TRBJ1-1, is KAGVTQTPRYLIKTRGQQVTLSCSPISGHRSVSWYQQTPGQGLQFLFEYFSETQRNKGNFPGRFSGRQFSNSRSEMNVSTLELGDSALYLCASSFAGTEAFFGQGTRLTVV.

CDR3 in amino acids: CASSSWPGTAYEQYF. The CDR3 coding sequence is TGTGCCAGCAGCTCTTGGCCCGGGACAGCCTACGAGCAGTACTTC. This chain joins TRBV6-5 and TRBJ2-7; 7 bases are a match to TRBD1. The CDR3 length is 15 residues. Trimming at V came to 6 bases and at J to 2 bases, leaving 10 bases not matched to a gene. Germline CDR1 and CDR2: MNHEY and SVGAGI.

The J gene is TRBJ1-2, the V gene TRBV30; 7 bases match TRBD1. The CDR3 runs 14 residues. The trim removed 4 bases at V and 2 bases at J, leaving 7 bases unmatched. Germline lookup yields CDR1 GTSNPN and CDR2 SVGIG (reference sequence). CDR3 in amino acids: CAWMPGGTNYGYTF. The CDR3 DNA follows: TGTGCCTGGATGCCAGGGGGGACCAACTATGGCTACACCTTC.

The V gene is TRBV27, the J gene TRBJ2-3; tentatively, D is TRBD2 (6 bases). CDR1 is MNHEY, CDR2 SMNVEV, per germline (reference sequence). The V gene lost 8 bases and the J gene lost 4 bases, with 16 bases spanning the gap. The CDR3 runs 14 residues. The CDR3 region is CASSPLGGSDTQYF. The CDR3 nucleotides read TGTGCCAGCTCTCCCCTGGGAGGCTCAGATACGCAGTATTTT.